This entry is about one T cell receptor beta chain. Its antigen is still unknown. The PCR was carried out with 60 Vbeta primers and 13 Jbeta primers. Data came from immunoSEQ multiplex PCR; TCRdb stores just in-frame clones and leaves some out. The table lists more than 90,000 clones. The data were obtained in a study of cytomegalovirus exposure and HLA in healthy donors. CDR3 length: 13 residues. Germline CDR1 MDHEN, CDR2 SYDVKM. Trimming pared 5 bases from V and 4 bases from J, leaving 11 bases between. Study-wide points: Later, an analysis showed that TCR beta chains associated with HLA were more clonally expanded than others that were equally common. The study flagged about 150 TCR beta chains as cytomegalovirus-associated.

The source of this sequence is a man aged 35 to 55 in good health and CMV-seropositive. The chain recombines TRBV28 with TRBJ1-2, with D perhaps TRBD1 (6 bases). The sample was PBMCs. CDR3 sequence (DNA): TGTGCCAGCAGTGCGTGGACAGTCTATGGCTACACCTTC. Translating it yields CASSAWTVYGYTF.